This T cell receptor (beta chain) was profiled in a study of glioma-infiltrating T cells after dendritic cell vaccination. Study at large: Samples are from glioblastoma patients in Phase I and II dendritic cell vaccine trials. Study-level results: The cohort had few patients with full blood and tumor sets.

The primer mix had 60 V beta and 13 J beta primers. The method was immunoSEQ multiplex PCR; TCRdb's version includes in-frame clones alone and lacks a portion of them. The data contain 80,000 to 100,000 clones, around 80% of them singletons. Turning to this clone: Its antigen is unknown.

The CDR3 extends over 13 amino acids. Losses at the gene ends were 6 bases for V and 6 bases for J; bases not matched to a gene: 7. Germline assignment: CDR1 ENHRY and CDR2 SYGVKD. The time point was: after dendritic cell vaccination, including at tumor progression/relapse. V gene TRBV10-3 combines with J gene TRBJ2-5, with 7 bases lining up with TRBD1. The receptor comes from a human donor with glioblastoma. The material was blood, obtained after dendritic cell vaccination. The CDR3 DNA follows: TGTGCCATCAGAGAGGGACAGAGTAAGACCCAGTACTTC. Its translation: CAIREGQSKTQYF.